The T cell receptor (beta chain) under discussion was sequenced for a study of blood T cell repertoires in COVID-19 (dated by TCRdb to 2018 to 2020). General notes on the study: The collaborator samples originated in the United States, Italy and Spain and spanned the acute and convalescent phases of COVID-19. The material from the prospective study consisted of cDNA or gDNA derived from T cells, B-cell-depleted T cells, or PBMCs. Subjects who had been exposed to COVID-19, were actively infected with it, or had recovered from it provided the deeply sampled blood TCRbeta repertoires that made up the dataset. The repertoires were released in a freely available public database intended as a resource for research on the immune response to SARS-CoV-2. Samples were obtained from the ongoing ImmuneRACE study (first 160 participants) and from 1,200 or so subjects provided by 6 global collaborators. A de-identified subject ID, COVID-19 status, age in years and sex were almost always included in the sample metadata. Where available, HLA class I and class II types were obtained from metadata supplied by the sample provider rather than from assay-based typing.

TCRbeta CDR3 regions were amplified from genomic DNA using the immunoSEQ Assay, a bias-controlled multiplex PCR. From the authors' description of their analysis: Within the assay, amplification of reference gene primers was used to estimate how many nucleated cells each sample contained. To quantify the absolute abundance of each unique TCRbeta CDR3 rearrangement, sequence reads were collapsed and filtered. For each sample, productive Simpson clonality was calculated as the square root of Simpson's diversity index across productive rearrangements. TCRdb mirrors the immuneACCESS table, restricted to in-frame sequences. Some clones are absent from its copies; in checked studies, under half trace to an unresolved V gene, and the reason for the others is unknown. D and trimming were read from the DNA, whereas the V and J calls and clone size are those reported in that table. The table for this sample lists a few hundred thousand clones; roughly 90% of them were counted only once. Over 12% of the sample belongs to the ten largest clones.

Only one count was recorded for this clone. The clone's antigen remains unknown. Within one base of it there is no much larger clone, and no base qualities were kept. Participants in the prospective study were aged about 18 to 95 years, lived in 20 to 30 United States geographic areas, and enrolled through a virtual design. In the prospective study, participants were assigned to cohorts based on the clinical history participants reported in a screening survey and a study questionnaire. Exposed participants had been in contact, within 2 weeks of entering the study, with a person who had a PCR-confirmed or clinician-diagnosed case of COVID-19. In the prospective study, mobile phlebotomists collected whole blood, serum and a nasopharyngeal or oropharyngeal swab from each participant. Additional blood draws and questionnaires over an approximately two-month period could optionally be provided by prospective study participants. Blood samples from the prospective study were shipped frozen or at room temperature prior to DNA extraction.

Unmatched junction bases come to 10, with V trimmed by 0 bases and J by 8 bases. The CDR3 runs 18 residues from the cysteine to the phenylalanine. Of the read, only the CDR3 DNA is kept; its 54 bases are in frame from base 1. CDR1 and CDR2, looked up from the germline V gene, are SGHVS and FNYEAQ. Study-level results and caveats: The amount of clinical and demographic metadata varied by source and participant and was provided uncurated.

The sequencing input was PBMCs or T cells enriched from blood (not recorded which). The sequence is built from TRBV7-6 and TRBJ2-1; TRBD2 lines up with 13 middle nucleotides. The TCR comes from a man aged 30 to 39 who had been exposed to COVID-19. The CDR3 reads CASSLALTSGGASHEQFF. In nucleotides, the sequence is TGTGCCAGCAGCTTAGCACTTACTAGCGGGGGGGCAAGTCATGAGCAGTTCTTC.